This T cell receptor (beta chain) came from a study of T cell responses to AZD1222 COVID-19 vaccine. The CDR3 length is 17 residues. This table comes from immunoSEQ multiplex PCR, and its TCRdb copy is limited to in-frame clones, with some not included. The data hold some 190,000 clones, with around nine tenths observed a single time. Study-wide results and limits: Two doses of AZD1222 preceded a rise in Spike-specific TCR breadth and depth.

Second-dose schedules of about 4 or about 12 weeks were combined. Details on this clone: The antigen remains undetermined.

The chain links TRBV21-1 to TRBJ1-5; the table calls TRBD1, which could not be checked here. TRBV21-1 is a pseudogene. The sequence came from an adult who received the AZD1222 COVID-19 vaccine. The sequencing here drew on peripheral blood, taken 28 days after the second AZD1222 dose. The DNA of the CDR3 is TGTGCCAGCAGCAAATTAAAGGGACAGGGAGGGAATCAGCCCCAGCATTTT. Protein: CASSKLKGQGGNQPQHF.